This T cell receptor beta chain was found in a study of blood T cell repertoires in COVID-19. Produced via immunoSEQ multiplex PCR; TCRdb's table is partial and in-frame only. The repertoire holds 150,000 to 200,000 clones, about nine tenths seen once, with around 9.9% in the top ten. There are 15 residues in the CDR3. The V gene end was trimmed by 3 bases and the J gene end by 5 bases; junction bases not matched to a gene: 10. Germline CDR1 and CDR2: SGDLS and YYNGEE. The receptor comes from an older woman with COVID-19, enrolled during active disease. This chain joins TRBV9 and TRBJ2-5, with 7 bases matching TRBD1. Sequenced: peripheral blood. CDR3 sequence reads: CASSATGTSGETQYF. The CDR3 nucleotides read TGTGCCAGCAGCGCGACAGGGACCTCAGGGGAGACCCAGTACTTC.